This T cell receptor (beta chain) was documented in a study of blood T cell repertoires in COVID-19 (dated by TCRdb to 2020 to 2022). For context, the study as a whole: Samples covering the acute and convalescent phases of COVID-19 were provided by collaborators in the United States, Italy and Spain. The repertoires were made available in a free public database intended to serve as a resource for research on the immune response to SARS-CoV-2. Where HLA class I and class II types were available, the types were taken from metadata supplied by the sample provider, not from assay-based typing. The sample metadata nearly always contained a de-identified subject ID, COVID-19 status, age in years and sex. The prospective study material was composed of cDNA or gDNA derived from T cells, B-cell-depleted T cells, or PBMCs. Subjects who had been exposed to COVID-19, were actively infected with it, or had recovered from it provided the deeply sampled blood TCRbeta repertoires that made up the dataset. The samples were drawn from two sources: the first 160 participants of the ongoing ImmuneRACE study, and 1,254 subjects contributed by 6 global collaborators.

Collaborating institutions collected whole blood in K2EDTA tubes following their own protocols. For TCRbeta analysis, collaborators shipped samples in one of three forms: frozen whole blood, isolated PBMCs, or DNA extracted from either of those sample types. The full study reports these points: The amount of clinical and demographic metadata varied by source and participant and was provided uncurated.

Notes on this clone: No cognate antigen has been identified for it. No clone much larger than this one lies a single base away; base qualities are absent.

TCRbeta CDR3 regions were amplified from genomic DNA by means of the immunoSEQ Assay, a bias-controlled multiplex PCR. The authors' pipeline ran thus. The number of nucleated cells in each sample was estimated by amplification of reference gene primers within the assay. To quantify the absolute abundance of each unique TCRbeta CDR3 rearrangement, sequence reads were collapsed and filtered. For each sample, productive Simpson clonality was calculated as the square root of Simpson's diversity index across productive rearrangements. TCRdb re-hosts the immuneACCESS table, in-frame sequences only. Its copies lack some clones; in the studies checked, an unresolved V gene accounts for under half of them, and the cause for the rest is not known. V, J and clone size derive from that table, while D and trimming were established from the DNA sequence. This sample gives around 200,000 clones in total; around 85% of them show up just once. In total, the top ten clones hold over 7.5% of the sample.

Taken from cysteine to phenylalanine, the CDR3 has 16 residues. Of all the DNA, just the CDR3 is kept, 48 bases in frame from base 1. Unmatched junction bases come to 13, with V trimmed by 5 bases and J by 5 bases. The germline V gene sets CDR1 to SGHRS and CDR2 to YFSETQ. The chain links TRBV5-1 with TRBJ2-5; TRBD2 matches 9 bases in the middle. The sequenced material came from peripheral blood. The sequence came from an elderly woman with acute or convalescent COVID-19. The CDR3 protein sequence reads: CASSGSGGAWRETQYF. In nucleotide form, the sequence is TGCGCCAGCAGTGGTAGCGGGGGCGCATGGAGGGAGACCCAGTACTTC.